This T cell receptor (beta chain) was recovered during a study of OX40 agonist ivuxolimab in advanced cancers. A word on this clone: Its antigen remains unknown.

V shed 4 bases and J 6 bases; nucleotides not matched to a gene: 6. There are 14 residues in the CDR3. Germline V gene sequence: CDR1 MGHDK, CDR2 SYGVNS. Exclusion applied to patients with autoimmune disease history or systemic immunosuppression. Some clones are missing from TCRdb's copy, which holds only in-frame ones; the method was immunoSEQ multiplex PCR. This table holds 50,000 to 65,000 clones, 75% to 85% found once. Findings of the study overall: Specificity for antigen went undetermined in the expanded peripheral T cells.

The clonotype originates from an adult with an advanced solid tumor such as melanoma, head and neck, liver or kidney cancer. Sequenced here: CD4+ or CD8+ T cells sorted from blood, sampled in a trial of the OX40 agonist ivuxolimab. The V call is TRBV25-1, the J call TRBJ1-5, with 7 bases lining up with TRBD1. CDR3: CASSASGGGQPQHF. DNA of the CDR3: TGTGCCAGCAGTGCCTCAGGGGGAGGTCAGCCCCAGCATTTT.